This TCR beta chain was found in a study of blood T cell repertoires in COVID-19. Across the study: Researchers got acute and convalescent COVID-19 samples from the United States, Italy and Spain. Nucleic acid was either cDNA or gDNA, and it came from T cells, B-cell-depleted T cells, or PBMCs.

This CDR3 contains 15 residues. CDR1 is SNHLY, CDR2 FYNNEI, per germline. V lost 7 bases, J lost 4 bases, and 10 bases stayed unmatched. Original processing notes: The authors estimated nucleated cell counts from reference gene primer amplification. TCRdb's copy holds only in-frame clones and misses some; the assay was immunoSEQ multiplex PCR. V and J calls and clone size are given by that table; D and trimming were obtained from the DNA. The table shows about 140,000 clones, with around 86% occurring only once. This rearrangement joins TRBV2 to TRBJ2-3, with 8 bases aligning to TRBD2. This sequence originates from a human donor in a cohort sampled during active COVID-19. Input material: peripheral blood. The CDR3 here is CASTATGGPPDTQYF. The CDR3 DNA follows: TGTGCCAGCACCGCTACGGGAGGGCCGCCAGATACGCAGTATTTT.